These 4 T cell receptor beta chains originate from one sample sequenced in a study of blood T cell repertoires in COVID-19. The method was immunoSEQ multiplex PCR; TCRdb's version includes in-frame clones alone and lacks a portion of them. The sample has a few hundred thousand clones, approximately 90% seen once; the top ten hold about 3%. The sequencing sample was made of peripheral blood. The receptors stem from a woman in her twenties or thirties with active or convalescent COVID-19.

The V call is TRBV20-1, the J call TRBJ1-2; TRBD1 agrees at 10 bases. The V segment lost 3 bases and the J segment 4 bases; nucleotides outside the gene matches: 8. The length of the CDR3 is 15 residues. Germline V lookup: CDR1 DFQATT, CDR2 SNEGSKA (reference sequence). The CDR3 DNA sequence: TGCAGTGCTAGTCCGCCGGGACAGGGGATCTATGGCTACACCTTC. The encoded protein is CSASPPGQGIYGYTF.

For the CDR3, the DNA is TGTGCCAGCAGTGCCCAGGGACAGCGGGGGGACGAGCAGTACTTC. Translated, it gives CASSAQGQRGDEQYF. V gene TRBV2 combines with J gene TRBJ2-7; 9 nucleotides line up with TRBD2. Trimming removed 4 bases from V and 5 bases from J; junction bases left unmatched: 9. Germline V CDR1 and CDR2: SNHLY, FYNNEI. The CDR3 has 15 residues. Drawing the rest from reference TRBV2 and TRBJ2-7, the complete variable domain is EPEVTQTPSHQVTQMGQEVILRCVPISNHLYFYWYRQILGQKVEFLVSFYNNEISEKSEIFDDQFSVERPDGSNFTLKIRSTKLEDSAMYFCASSAQGQRGDEQYFGPGTRLTVT.

The chain links TRBV19 to TRBJ1-1; TRBD1 matches 10 bases. The CDR3 has 16 amino acids. V lost 2 bases, J lost 8 bases, and 11 bases stayed unmatched. The germline V gene encodes CDR1 LNHDA and CDR2 SQIVND (reference sequence). Here the CDR3 reads CASSIRTGGAPNEAFF. The CDR3 bases are TGTGCCAGTAGTATAAGGACAGGGGGGGCGCCTAACGAAGCTTTCTTT.

This clone appeared a few times. The junction shows a germline mismatch at one end, possibly a read error. J is TRBJ1-2 and V is TRBV10-3; 8 bases line up with TRBD1. CDR1 and CDR2 (germline): ENHRY, SYGVKD. The CDR3 spans 13 residues. The DNA of the CDR3 is TGTGCCATCAGGGGGACAGGAGAGGATGGCTGCACCTTC. Its translation: CAIRGTGEDGCTF.